This T cell receptor beta chain was documented in a study of breast tumors, draining lymph nodes, adjacent tissues. The CDR3 is 12 residues long. V lost 5 bases and J lost 5, with 4 bases in between. Germline V gene sequence: CDR1 KGHSH, CDR2 LQKENI. One entry per CDR3 protein, called by TCRdb with MiXCR from the multiplex PCR reads. The top ten hold over 1% of the sample, which has some 100,000 distinct CDR3 sequences, approximately 22% seen once. The lymph nodes were axillary draining lymph nodes from breast cancer patients. This receptor was taken from a female donor with breast cancer. Some clones in this sample may be carry-over from other donors' samples. The specimen was axillary lymph node tissue. The chain uses TRBV18 and TRBJ1-6, with no clear D. CDR3 DNA sequence: TGTGCCAGCTCATCGGATAATTCACCCCTCCACTTT. Its translation: CASSSDNSPLHF.